This is a list of T cell receptor beta chains from one sample in a study of T cells in Graves' hyperthyroidism and ophthalmopathy. MiXCR was run by TCRdb on the multiplex PCR reads, yielding one entry per CDR3 protein. Of 600,000 to 900,000 distinct CDR3 sequences listed, approximately 16% are singletons. The source material was blood. These receptors were collected from a young man with Graves' hyperthyroidism. Each CDR3 is given with its conserved first and last residue. D genes are given only for firm matches. Size values are once, few and many counts, or a class for expanded clones, and some rows have none.

>TRBJ2-2|TRBV20-1|NA|few
TGCAGCGCTCCTCAGGAAACCGGGGAGCTGTTTTTT
CSAPQETGELFF
>TRBJ2-2|TRBV4-3|TRBD2|few
TGCGCCAGCAGCCAACTAGCGGGAGCGAGCACCGGGGAGCTGTTTTTT
CASSQLAGASTGELFF
>TRBJ2-3|TRBV5-1|NA|NA
TGCGCCAGCAGCAGTACTCGGGCCGCTAGCACAGATACGCAGTATTTT
CASSSTRAASTDTQYF
>TRBJ1-1|TRBV28|NA|few
TGTGCCAGCAGTCTCCAAGGGGGGCCCACTGAAGCTTTCTTT
CASSLQGGPTEAFF
>TRBJ2-1|TRBV28|NA|few
TGTGCCAGCAGGATACCTTCAGGGTATGAGCAGCTCTTC
CASRIPSGYEQLF
>TRBJ2-7|TRBV5-1|TRBD2|many
TGCGCCAGCAGCTTGTCGGCGGGGGCCTACGAGCAGTACTTC
CASSLSAGAYEQYF
>TRBJ2-6|TRBV6-2/TRBV6-3|NA|many
TGTGCCAGCAGTTCCCTTGGGGACTCTGGGGCCAACGTCCTGACTTTC
CASSSLGDSGANVLTF
>TRBJ2-7|TRBV27|NA|many
TGTGCCAGCAGTTTAGCCCAACGGGAGTACGAGCAGTACTTC
CASSLAQREYEQYF
>TRBJ2-7|TRBV28|NA|many
TGTGCCAGCAGTCTCTCTCAGGATCAGGACGAGCAGTACTTC
CASSLSQDQDEQYF
>TRBJ1-2|TRBV2|NA|NA
TGTGCCAGCAGGATAGAAGAAACCAATGGCTACACCTTC
CASRIEETNGYTF
>TRBJ2-3|TRBV6-2/TRBV6-3|NA|few
TGTGCCTGTGTAACAGCTTTACATGGGGGAGAAAAGGGATCCACAGATACGCAGTATTTT
CACVTALHGGEKGSTDTQYF
>TRBJ2-4|TRBV12-3/TRBV12-4|TRBD1|many
TGTGCCAGCAGCCCCGGGACAGGGACCAAAAACATTCAGTACTTC
CASSPGTGTKNIQYF
>TRBJ2-1|TRBV29-1|NA|many
TGCAGCGTTGAAGAGAATGTCCAGGGCAATGAGCAGCTCTTC
CSVEENVQGNEQLF
>TRBJ2-3|TRBV10-3|TRBD2|NA
TGTGCCATCAGGCCTAGCGGATCCACAGATACGCAGTATTTT
CAIRPSGSTDTQYF
>TRBJ2-1|TRBV12-3/TRBV12-4|NA|many
TGTGCCAGCAGTTACCTCCTACGGTTAAACGCCTACAATGAGCAGTTCTTC
CASSYLLRLNAYNEQFF
>TRBJ2-2|TRBV30|TRBD2|few
TGTGCCTGGAGTGAGCCGACTACTAGCGGGACCCCGAACACCGGGGAGCTGTTTTTT
CAWSEPTTSGTPNTGELFF
>TRBJ2-7|TRBV9|TRBD2|few
TGTGCCAGTGGTAGCGGGAGGGCCAACTACGAGCAGTACTTC
CASGSGRANYEQYF
>TRBJ2-3|TRBV19|NA|few
TGTGCCAGTAGTATCTGGAGCGGACGCACAGATACGCAGTATTTT
CASSIWSGRTDTQYF